This TCR beta chain was observed in a study of shared clonotypes between healthy human individuals. Trimming at V came to 0 bases and at J to 5 bases, leaving 7 bases not matched to a gene. CDR1 is SGHRS, CDR2 YFSETQ, per germline. The CDR3 is 16 amino acids. Generated by immunoSEQ multiplex PCR, the TCRdb table keeps only in-frame clones and is missing some. The data show 450,000 to 500,000 clones, approximately 81% seen once. This clonotype was sampled from a woman aged 40 to 55 in good health. Some clones in this sample may be carry-over from other donors' samples. Sequenced sample: PBMCs. The chain employs TRBV5-1 and TRBJ2-3; 9 nucleotides agree with TRBD2. CDR3 sequence reads: CASSLGPSGIGDTQYF. The CDR3 region has the DNA TGCGCCAGCAGCTTGGGGCCTAGCGGGATAGGAGATACGCAGTATTTT.